This T cell receptor (beta chain) was identified during a study of PD-1 blockade in classical Hodgkin lymphoma. About the research overall: Intravenous nivolumab at 3 mg/kg was given to patients every 2 weeks.

Study outcomes and limitations: Newly diagnosed patients had baseline TCR diversity that was reportedly lower than that of healthy donors. Whoever responded completely had baseline diversity much like that seen in newly diagnosed patients. By C4D1 there was a significant rise in CD4+ TCR diversity but not in CD8+ TCR diversity.

Exposure to brentuximab vedotin varied, and each patient had relapsed following autologous stem cell transplantation. The authors enriched CD8+ T cells from thawed PBMCs via magnetic negative selection. Concerning this clone itself: Antigen specificity is unknown.

The assay was immunoSEQ multiplex PCR, and TCRdb's table has in-frame clones only and misses some. The table lists 10,000 to 15,000 clones, approximately 79% of them singletons. The clonotype originates from a human donor with classical Hodgkin lymphoma. The sequencing here drew on CD8+ T cells from blood, taken at baseline.

CDR3 amino acids: CASSLGGGATYEQYF. Here the CDR3 DNA reads TGTGCCAGCAGTTTAGGTGGGGGGGCGACCTACGAGCAGTACTTC. The rearrangement joins TRBV27 to TRBJ2-7, with a possible D match to TRBD2 (7 bases). Germline V gene sequence: CDR1 MNHEY, CDR2 SMNVEV (reference sequence). Trimming cost V 2 bases and J 2 bases, with 13 bases left between them. This CDR3 has 15 residues.